Each of the 6 T cell receptor beta chains below was sequenced from the same sample in a study of shared clonotypes between healthy human individuals. Assay used: immunoSEQ multiplex PCR; TCRdb lists only in-frame clones, some missing. The sample gives 950,000 to 1,100,000 clones, approximately 76% of which show up once; 1.4% is in the top ten. Sample: memory CD4+ T cells sorted from blood. Described subset: CD45RA-negative fraction. These receptors were collected from a man aged 18-30 years in good health.

This clone turned up a few times. CDR3 residues: CASSIQQGVYEQYF. The CDR3 DNA is TGTGCCAGTAGTATACAACAGGGAGTCTACGAGCAGTACTTC. The genes are TRBV19 and TRBJ2-7; TRBD1 might be the D (6 bases). The ends were cut back, 2 bases at V and 3 bases at J, with 11 bases in the middle. Germline CDR1 is LNHDA and CDR2 is SQIVND (reference sequence). The length of the CDR3 is 14 residues.

This clone was found once. The chain joins TRBV6-1 to TRBJ1-2; D not resolved. Germline loops: CDR1 MNHNS, CDR2 SASEGT. V was cut by 11 bases and J by 0 bases, with 16 bases left in between. This CDR3 comprises 14 residues. The DNA for the CDR3 is TGTGCCGCCGCGGGAACACTTACTAACTATGGCTACACCTTC. Amino acid sequence: CAAAGTLTNYGYTF.

The table lists this clone with many counts. CDR3 nucleotide sequence: TGTGCCAGCAGTAGCACCGGACCTCTTAATGAAAAACTGTTTTTT. Translated, it gives CASSSTGPLNEKLFF. The genes are TRBV28 and TRBJ1-4; unclear D gene. The V gene's germline CDR1 is MDHEN and CDR2 SYDVKM. This CDR3 has 15 residues. The V gene lost 5 bases and the J gene lost 4 bases, with 14 bases spanning the gap.

The V gene is TRBV5-1, the J gene TRBJ1-1; D is perhaps TRBD1 (5 bases). CDR3 length: 14 residues. Germline V gene data show CDR1 as SGHRS and CDR2 as YFSETQ. V was pared by 1 base and J by 4 bases, with 11 bases between. In DNA, the CDR3 is TGCGCCAGCAGCTTGACGGGTCAGGGCACTGAAGCTTTCTTT. This sequence encodes CASSLTGQGTEAFF.

This chain connects TRBV7-2 to TRBJ2-3; a possible D gene is TRBD2 (7 bases). Germline V gene sequence: CDR1 SGHTA, CDR2 FQGNSA. With 0 bases removed from V and 10 bases from J, the gap between germline ends came to 20 bases. The CDR3 consists of 16 residues. The CDR3 spells CASSLALGSGGGAQYF. The CDR3 region has the DNA TGTGCCAGCAGCTTAGCGCTCGGTTCGGGGGGCGGTGCGCAGTATTTT.

V usage is TRBV5-1 and J usage is TRBJ2-2, with a tentative D call TRBD1 (5 bases). The CDR3 sequence is 14 residues long. V was clipped by 0 bases and J by 4 bases, with 7 bases between them. Germline V gene lookup returns CDR1 SGHRS and CDR2 YFSETQ. In DNA form, the CDR3 reads TGCGCCAGCAGCTTGGACCAGGGCACCGGGGAGCTGTTTTTT. Protein product: CASSLDQGTGELFF.